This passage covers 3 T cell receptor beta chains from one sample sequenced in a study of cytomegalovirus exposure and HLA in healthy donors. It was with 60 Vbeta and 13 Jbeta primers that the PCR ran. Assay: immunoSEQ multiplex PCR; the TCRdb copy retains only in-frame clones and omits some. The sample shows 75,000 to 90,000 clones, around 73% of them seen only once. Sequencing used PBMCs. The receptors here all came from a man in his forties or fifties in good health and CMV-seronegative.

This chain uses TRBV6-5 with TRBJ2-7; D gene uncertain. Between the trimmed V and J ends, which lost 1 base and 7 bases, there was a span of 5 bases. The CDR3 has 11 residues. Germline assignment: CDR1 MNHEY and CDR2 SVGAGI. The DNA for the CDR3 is TGTGCCAGCAGTTACTTTGAGGAGCAGTACTTC. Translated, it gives CASSYFEEQYF.

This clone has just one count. CDR3 DNA sequence: TGTGCCAGCAGCTCAGGGGCAGCCCACACCGGGGAGCTGTTTTTT. Translation: CASSSGAAHTGELFF. The chain recombines TRBV7-3 with TRBJ2-2; D is possibly TRBD1 (6 bases). V was trimmed by 4 bases and J by 3 bases, leaving 12 bases between them. CDR3 length: 15 residues. CDR1 and CDR2 from the germline V gene are SGHTA and FQGTGA.

CDR3 residues: CASSYTGLGETQYF. CDR3 bases: TGTGCCAGCAGCTATACAGGGTTGGGGGAGACCCAGTACTTC. This chain uses TRBV11-2 with TRBJ2-5; D possibly corresponds to TRBD1 (6 bases). Trimming removed 4 bases at V and 5 bases at J, with 14 bases between. This CDR3 has 14 amino acids. Looked up from germline, CDR1 is SGHAT and CDR2 is FQNNGV.